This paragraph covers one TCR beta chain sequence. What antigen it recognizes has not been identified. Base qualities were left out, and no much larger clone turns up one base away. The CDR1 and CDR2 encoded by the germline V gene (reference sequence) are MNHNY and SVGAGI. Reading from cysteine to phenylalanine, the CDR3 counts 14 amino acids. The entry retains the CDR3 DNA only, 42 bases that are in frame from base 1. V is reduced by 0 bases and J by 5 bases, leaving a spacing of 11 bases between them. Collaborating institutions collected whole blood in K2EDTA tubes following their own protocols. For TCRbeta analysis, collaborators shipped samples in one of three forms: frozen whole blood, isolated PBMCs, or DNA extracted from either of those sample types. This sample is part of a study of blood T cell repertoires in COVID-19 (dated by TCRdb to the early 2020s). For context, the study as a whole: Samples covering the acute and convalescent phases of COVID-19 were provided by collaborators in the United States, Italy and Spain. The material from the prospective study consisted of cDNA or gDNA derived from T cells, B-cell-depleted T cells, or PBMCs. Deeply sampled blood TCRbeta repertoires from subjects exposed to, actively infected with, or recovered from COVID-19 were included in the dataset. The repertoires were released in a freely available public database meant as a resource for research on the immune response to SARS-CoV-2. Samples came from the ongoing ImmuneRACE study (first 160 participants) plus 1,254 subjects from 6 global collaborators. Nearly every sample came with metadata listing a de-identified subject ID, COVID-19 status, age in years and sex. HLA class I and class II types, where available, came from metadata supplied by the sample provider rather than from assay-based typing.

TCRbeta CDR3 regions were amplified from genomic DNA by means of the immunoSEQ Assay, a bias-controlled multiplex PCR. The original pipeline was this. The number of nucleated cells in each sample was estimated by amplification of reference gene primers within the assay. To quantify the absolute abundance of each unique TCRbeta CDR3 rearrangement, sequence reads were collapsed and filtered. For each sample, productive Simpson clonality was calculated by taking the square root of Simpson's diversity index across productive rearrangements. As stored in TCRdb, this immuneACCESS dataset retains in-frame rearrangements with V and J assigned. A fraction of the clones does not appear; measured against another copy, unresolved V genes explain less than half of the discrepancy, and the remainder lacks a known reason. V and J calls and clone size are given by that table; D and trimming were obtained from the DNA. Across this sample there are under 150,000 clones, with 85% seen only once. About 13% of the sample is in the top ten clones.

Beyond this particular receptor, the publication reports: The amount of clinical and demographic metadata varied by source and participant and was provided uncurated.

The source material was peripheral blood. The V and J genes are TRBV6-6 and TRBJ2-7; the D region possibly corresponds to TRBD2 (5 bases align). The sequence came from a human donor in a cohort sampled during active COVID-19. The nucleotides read TGTGCCAGCAGTTACTCTGAAACTAGGGACGAGCAGTACTTC. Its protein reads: CASSYSETRDEQYF.